This T cell receptor (beta chain) is drawn from a study of beta chain features in type 1 diabetes. The study, taken as a whole, reports: Type 1 diabetes patients had TCRB CDR3s that were shorter (moderately but significantly so) in all four CD4+ subsets.

V dropped 0 bases and J dropped 1; count of bases not matched to a gene: 2. The CDR3 extends over 16 amino acids. CDR1 and CDR2 (germline): SGHNT, YYREEE (reference sequence). Concerning this clone: Its antigen is still unknown.

Sequencing targeted expressed TCRB transcripts, as all isolated RNA had been reverse transcribed. The table came from immunoSEQ multiplex PCR; TCRdb's copy has only in-frame clones and leaves some out. Altogether about 270,000 clones are present, roughly an eighth being singletons, with the ten largest covering 0.025% to 0.03%. This clonotype was sampled from a woman aged 35 to 49 in good health. The rearrangement links TRBV5-4 to TRBJ2-5, with 11 positions matching TRBD2. Sequenced material: naive CD4+ T cells from blood. DNA for the CDR3: TGTGCCAGCAGCTTGGGACTAGCGGGGACCCAAGAGACCCAGTACTTC. Translated: CASSLGLAGTQETQYF.